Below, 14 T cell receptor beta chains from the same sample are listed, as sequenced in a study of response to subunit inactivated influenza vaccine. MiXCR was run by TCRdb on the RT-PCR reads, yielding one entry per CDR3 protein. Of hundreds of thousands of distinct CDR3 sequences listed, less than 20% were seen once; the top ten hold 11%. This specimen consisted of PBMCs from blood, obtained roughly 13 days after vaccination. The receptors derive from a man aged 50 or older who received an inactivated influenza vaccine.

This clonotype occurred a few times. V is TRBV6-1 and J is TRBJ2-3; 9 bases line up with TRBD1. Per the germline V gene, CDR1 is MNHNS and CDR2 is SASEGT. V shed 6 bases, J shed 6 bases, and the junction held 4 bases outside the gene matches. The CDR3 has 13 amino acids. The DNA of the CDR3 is TGTGCCAGCAGAACAGGGGGCGCGGATACGCAGTATTTT. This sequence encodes CASRTGGADTQYF.

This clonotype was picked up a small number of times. In nucleotides, the CDR3 is TGCGGAGCGGTAGGGGACAATGAGCAGTTCTTC. This translates into CGAVGDNEQFF. The chain recombines TRBV29-1 with TRBJ2-1, with D perhaps matching TRBD1 or TRBD2 (5 bases each). The CDR3 extends over 11 amino acids. Looked up from germline, CDR1 is SQVTM and CDR2 is ANQGSEA.

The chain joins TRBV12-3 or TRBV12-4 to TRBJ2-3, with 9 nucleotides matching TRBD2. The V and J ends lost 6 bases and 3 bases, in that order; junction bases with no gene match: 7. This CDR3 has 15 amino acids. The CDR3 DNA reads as TGTGCCAGCAGCTTTAGCGGGGGTCATACAGATACGCAGTATTTT. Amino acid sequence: CASSFSGGHTDTQYF.

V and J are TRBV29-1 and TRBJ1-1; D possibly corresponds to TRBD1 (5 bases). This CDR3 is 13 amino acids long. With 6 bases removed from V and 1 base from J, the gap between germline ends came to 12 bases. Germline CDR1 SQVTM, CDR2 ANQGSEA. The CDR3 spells CSVEQETNTEAFF. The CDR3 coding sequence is TGCAGCGTCGAACAGGAGACGAACACTGAAGCTTTCTTT.

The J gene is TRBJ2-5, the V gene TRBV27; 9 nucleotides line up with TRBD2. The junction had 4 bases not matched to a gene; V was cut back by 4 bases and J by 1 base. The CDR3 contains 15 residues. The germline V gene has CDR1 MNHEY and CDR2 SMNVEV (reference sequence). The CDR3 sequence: CASSSAGGGQETQYF. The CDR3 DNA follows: TGTGCCAGCAGTTCAGCGGGGGGCGGCCAAGAGACCCAGTACTTC.

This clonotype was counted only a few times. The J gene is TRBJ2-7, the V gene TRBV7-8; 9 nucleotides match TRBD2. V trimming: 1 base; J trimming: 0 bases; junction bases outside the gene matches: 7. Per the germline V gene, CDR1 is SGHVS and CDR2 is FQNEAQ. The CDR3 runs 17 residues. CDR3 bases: TGTGCCAGCAGCTTAGATAGCGGGGGCCAGAGCTCCTACGAGCAGTACTTC. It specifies CASSLDSGGQSSYEQYF. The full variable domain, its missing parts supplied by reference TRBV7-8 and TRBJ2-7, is GAGVSQSPRYKVAKRGQDVALRCDPISGHVSLFWYQQALGQGPEFLTYFQNEAQLDKSGLPSDRFFAERPEGSVSTLKIQRTQQEDSAVYLCASSLDSGGQSSYEQYFGPGTRLTVT.

The CDR3 DNA reads TGCGCCAGCAGTGAGGGGACAGTCAAGTGGGGGGAGCTGTTTTTT. Translation: CASSEGTVKWGELFF. This chain connects TRBV10-2 to TRBJ2-2; 7 bases line up with TRBD1. V dropped 2 bases and J dropped 8; count of bases not matched to a gene: 8. Per the germline V gene, CDR1 is WSHSY and CDR2 is SAAADI. This CDR3 has 15 residues.

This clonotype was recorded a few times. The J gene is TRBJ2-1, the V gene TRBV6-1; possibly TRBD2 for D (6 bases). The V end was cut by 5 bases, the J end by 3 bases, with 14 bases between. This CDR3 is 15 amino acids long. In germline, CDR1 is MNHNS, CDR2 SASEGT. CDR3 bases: TGTGCCAGCAGTATAGGGACTGTTTTCTACAATGAGCAGTTCTTC. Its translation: CASSIGTVFYNEQFF.

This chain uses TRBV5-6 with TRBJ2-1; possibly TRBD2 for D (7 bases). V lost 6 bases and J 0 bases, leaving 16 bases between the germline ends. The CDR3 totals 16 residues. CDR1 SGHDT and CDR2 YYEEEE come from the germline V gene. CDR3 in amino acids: CASKEGGRPSYNEQFF. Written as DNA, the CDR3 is TGTGCCAGCAAGGAGGGGGGGCGCCCCTCCTACAATGAGCAGTTCTTC.

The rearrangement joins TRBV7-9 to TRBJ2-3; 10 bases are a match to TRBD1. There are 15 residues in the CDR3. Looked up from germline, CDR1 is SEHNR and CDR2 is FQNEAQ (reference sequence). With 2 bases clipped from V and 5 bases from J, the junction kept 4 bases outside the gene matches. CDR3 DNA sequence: TGTGCCAGCAGCTTAAGACAGGGGGCGCAAGATACGCAGTATTTT. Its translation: CASSLRQGAQDTQYF.

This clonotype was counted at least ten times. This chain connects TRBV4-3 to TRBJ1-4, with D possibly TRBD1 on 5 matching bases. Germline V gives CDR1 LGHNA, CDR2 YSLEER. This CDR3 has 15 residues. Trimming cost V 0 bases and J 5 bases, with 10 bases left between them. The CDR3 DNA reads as TGCGCCAGCAGCCAAGATCTCAGGGCGAATGAAAAACTGTTTTTT. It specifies CASSQDLRANEKLFF.

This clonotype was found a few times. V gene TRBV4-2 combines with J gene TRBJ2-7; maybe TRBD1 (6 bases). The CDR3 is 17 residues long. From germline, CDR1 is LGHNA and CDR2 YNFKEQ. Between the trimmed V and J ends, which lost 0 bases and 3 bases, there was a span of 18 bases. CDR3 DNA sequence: TGTGCCAGCAGCCAAGAGTCTGGGACAATGGCTATCTACGAGCAGTACTTC. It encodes CASSQESGTMAIYEQYF.

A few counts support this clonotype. The CDR3 reads CASSSGTGSYF. The CDR3 DNA is TGTGCCAGCAGTTCCGGGACAGGGTCGTATTTT. J is TRBJ2-3 and V is TRBV7-8; 9 bases are shared with TRBD1. This CDR3 is built from 11 residues. V was pared by 6 bases and J by 14 bases, with 6 bases of the junction left unmatched. Germline lookup yields CDR1 SGHVS and CDR2 FQNEAQ.

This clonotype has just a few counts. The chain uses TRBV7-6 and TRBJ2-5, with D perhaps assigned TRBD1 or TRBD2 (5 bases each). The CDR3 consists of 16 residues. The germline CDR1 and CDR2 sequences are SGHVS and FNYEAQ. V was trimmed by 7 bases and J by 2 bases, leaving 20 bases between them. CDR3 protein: CASTLMPRGEQETQYF. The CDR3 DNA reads TGTGCCAGCACCCTCATGCCCCGGGGCGAACAAGAGACCCAGTACTTC.